The T cell receptor beta chain described here comes from a study of shared clonotypes between healthy human individuals. The V and J ends lost 8 bases and 5 bases, in that order; junction bases with no gene match: 6. Looked up from germline, CDR1 is MNHEY and CDR2 is SVGAGI. CDR3 size: 13 residues. Assay used: immunoSEQ multiplex PCR; TCRdb lists only in-frame clones, some missing. In the table there are about 2 million clones, 90% to 95% of which are singletons. The specimen sequenced was naive CD4+ T cells sorted from blood. Subset in this sample: CD45RA+ positively selected. The receptor was derived from a man aged 18-30 years in good health. The chain links TRBV6-5 to TRBJ1-3, with 7 bases aligning to TRBD1. The CDR3 region is CASQGTARNTIYF. The CDR3 DNA is TGTGCCAGCCAAGGGACAGCACGAAACACCATATATTTT.